The rows below give T cell receptor beta chains drawn from one sample of a study of T cells after yellow fever vaccination. TCRdb itself ran the 5' RACE reads through MiXCR, one entry per CDR3 protein. The sample lists approximately 250,000 distinct CDR3 sequences, roughly 4.8% occurring once. Source: CD4+ T cells sorted from PBMCs, taken on the day of the yellow fever booster vaccination. The receptors stem from a man aged 18 to 30 who received the YFV17D yellow fever vaccine. CDR3s include the opening cysteine and the closing phenylalanine or tryptophan. A D gene is named only where the DNA matches it firmly. For some rows the clone size is stated as once, few or many, or as a class when expanded; others skip it.

clone size | D gene | J gene | V gene | CDR3 protein | CDR3 DNA
few | TRBD2 | TRBJ2-3 | TRBV5-1 | CASSFSGASPGDTQYF | TGCGCCAGCAGCTTCAGCGGGGCGTCCCCCGGGGATACGCAGTATTTT
few | TRBD1 | TRBJ1-3 | TRBV14 | CASSRHSRGLTGNTIYF | TGTGCCAGCAGCCGACATTCCAGGGGGCTTACTGGAAACACCATATATTTT
NA | NA | TRBJ2-7 | TRBV7-9 | CASSSIRGYHEQYF | TGTGCCAGCAGCAGTATTCGGGGGTATCACGAGCAGTACTTC
NA | NA | TRBJ2-7 | TRBV11-2 | CASSPRSEQYF | TGTGCCAGCAGCCCGCGGTCCGAGCAGTACTTC
NA | NA | TRBJ2-5 | TRBV20-1 | CSAITSEKGPETQYF | TGCAGTGCTATCACATCAGAAAAGGGGCCCGAGACCCAGTACTTC
few | TRBD1 | TRBJ1-1 | TRBV18 | CASSPAGQGSTEAFF | TGTGCCAGCTCACCGGCGGGACAGGGGTCAACTGAAGCTTTCTTT
many | TRBD1 | TRBJ2-2 | TRBV12-3/TRBV12-4 | CASSSGTGSTGELFF | TGTGCCAGCAGTTCCGGGACAGGGAGCACCGGGGAGCTGTTTTTT
NA | NA | TRBJ1-1 | TRBV6-5 | CASSTPGRTLSTEAFF | TGTGCCAGCAGTACCCCGGGACGAACCCTTAGCACTGAAGCTTTCTTT
few | NA | TRBJ1-2 | TRBV5-4 | CASSLDTAYGYTF | TGTGCCAGCAGCTTGGACACCGCCTATGGCTACACCTTC
few | NA | TRBJ1-5 | TRBV7-8 | CASSPGRSDQPQHF | TGTGCCAGCAGCCCGGGGCGGAGTGATCAGCCCCAGCATTTT
NA | NA | TRBJ1-1 | TRBV7-2 | CASSLVGEAFF | TGTGCCAGCAGCTTGGTTGGAGAAGCTTTCTTT
NA | NA | TRBJ2-1 | TRBV28 | CASSFRQGTSYNEQFF | TGTGCCAGCAGTTTCCGGCAGGGTACCTCCTACAATGAGCAGTTCTTC
NA | NA | TRBJ2-5 | TRBV25-1 | CASSDVVGGGSQETQYF | TGTGCCAGCAGTGACGTTGTAGGAGGGGGAAGCCAAGAGACCCAGTACTTC
few | TRBD1 | TRBJ2-6 | TRBV7-2 | CASSLLGQGSLANVLTF | TGTGCCAGCAGCTTACTTGGACAGGGATCGCTTGCCAACGTCCTGACTTTC
NA | NA | TRBJ1-1 | TRBV18 | CASSPPTGTNTEAFF | TGTGCCAGCTCACCACCAACAGGGACGAACACTGAAGCTTTCTTT
many | NA | TRBJ2-2 | TRBV4-1 | CASSQPARDRTGELFF | TGCGCCAGCAGCCAACCCGCCCGGGATAGGACCGGGGAGCTGTTTTTT
few | TRBD1 | TRBJ1-5 | TRBV7-2 | CASSPRGQLHQPQHF | TGTGCCAGCAGCCCCCGGGGACAGCTTCATCAGCCCCAGCATTTT
NA | NA | TRBJ2-5 | TRBV7-2 | CASSLGGPKETQYF | TGTGCCAGCAGCTTAGGGGGTCCTAAAGAGACCCAGTACTTC
NA | NA | TRBJ1-6 | TRBV20-1 | CSARGPNNSPLHF | TGCAGTGCTAGGGGGCCAAATAATTCACCCCTCCACTTT
few | NA | TRBJ1-3 | TRBV20-1 | CSARDAGHEGNTIYF | TGCAGTGCTAGAGATGCAGGGCACGAAGGAAACACCATATATTTT
NA | NA | TRBJ1-6 | TRBV30 | CAWSVVRTAKDPLHF | TGTGCCTGGAGTGTGGTCAGGACGGCTAAGGATCCCCTCCACTTT
NA | TRBD1 | TRBJ2-7 | TRBV2 | CASSEQGAEYEQYF | TGTGCCAGCAGTGAGCAGGGGGCAGAATACGAGCAGTACTTC
few | NA | TRBJ1-5 | TRBV6-2/TRBV6-3 | CASSYLWGLGQPQHF | TGTGCCAGCAGTTACCTCTGGGGGCTCGGTCAGCCCCAGCATTTT
NA | NA | TRBJ2-5 | TRBV20-1 | CSAPRGTGETQYF | TGCAGTGCCCCCAGGGGTACAGGGGAGACCCAGTACTTC
many | NA | TRBJ1-5 | TRBV12-3/TRBV12-4 | CASSSDDQPQHF | TGTGCCAGCAGTTCGGACGATCAGCCCCAGCATTTT
NA | NA | TRBJ1-1 | TRBV7-6 | CASSLVQGLGNTEAFF | TGTGCCAGCAGCTTAGTACAGGGTTTGGGGAACACTGAAGCTTTCTTT
many | TRBD1 | TRBJ2-2 | TRBV18 | CASSPETGTGELFF | TGTGCCAGCTCACCAGAGACAGGGACCGGGGAGCTGTTTTTT
few | TRBD1 | TRBJ1-5 | TRBV19 | CGTRDRYSNQPQHF | TGTGGAACCCGGGACAGGTATAGCAATCAGCCCCAGCATTTT
NA | NA | TRBJ2-6 | TRBV2 | CASSVVGTGANVLTF | TGTGCCAGCAGTGTAGTAGGGACTGGGGCCAACGTCCTGACTTTC
many | NA | TRBJ2-2 | TRBV7-3 | CASSLGGVNTGELFF | TGTGCCAGCAGCTTAGGCGGGGTGAACACCGGGGAGCTGTTTTTT
NA | TRBD2 | TRBJ2-1 | TRBV3-1 | CASSQDTLRGGLNEQFF | TGTGCCAGCAGCCAAGATACTTTGCGGGGGGGCCTCAATGAGCAGTTCTTC
many | NA | TRBJ2-6 | TRBV20-1 | CSVSLSGANVLTF | TGCAGTGTATCTCTCTCTGGGGCCAACGTCCTGACTTTC
many | TRBD2 | TRBJ2-5 | TRBV7-6 | CASSRGGTLQETQYF | TGTGCCAGCAGCCGCGGGGGGACCCTCCAAGAGACCCAGTACTTC
few | NA | TRBJ2-3 | TRBV6-2/TRBV6-3 | CASSYSPSAPDTQYF | TGTGCCAGCAGTTACTCTCCTAGTGCCCCAGATACGCAGTATTTT
many | TRBD2 | TRBJ2-1 | TRBV6-2/TRBV6-3 | CASSYSVTSPNEQFF | TGTGCCAGCAGTTACTCGGTGACTAGCCCGAATGAGCAGTTCTTC
few | NA | TRBJ2-1 | TRBV5-4 | CASSPDLASYNEQFF | TGTGCCAGCAGCCCTGACTTGGCCTCCTACAATGAGCAGTTCTTC
few | TRBD2 | TRBJ2-3 | TRBV20-1 | CSARGLAGGSTDTQYF | TGCAGTGCTAGGGGTCTAGCGGGGGGGAGCACAGATACGCAGTATTTT
few | NA | TRBJ1-1 | TRBV18 | CASSPSGWNTEAFF | TGTGCCAGCTCACCAAGCGGATGGAACACTGAAGCTTTCTTT
many | NA | TRBJ2-2 | TRBV12-3/TRBV12-4 | CASRFLTGELFF | TGTGCCAGCAGGTTCCTCACCGGGGAGCTGTTTTTT
many | TRBD1 | TRBJ1-4 | TRBV10-3 | CAISGQGEEKLFF | TGTGCCATCAGCGGACAGGGAGAGGAAAAACTGTTTTTT
many | TRBD1 | TRBJ1-5 | TRBV10-3 | CAISTGGPNQPQHF | TGTGCCATCTCGACAGGGGGTCCGAATCAGCCCCAGCATTTT
NA | NA | TRBJ1-2 | TRBV19 | CASTRDRGSYGYTF | TGTGCCAGTACGCGAGATCGAGGTTCCTATGGCTACACCTTC
NA | NA | TRBJ2-3 | TRBV4-3 | CASSQDPYRDTQYF | TGCGCCAGCAGCCAAGATCCCTACAGAGATACGCAGTATTTT
many | TRBD1 | TRBJ1-2 | TRBV4-3 | CASSQAGGRNYGYTF | TGCGCCAGCAGCCAGGCAGGGGGCAGGAACTATGGCTACACCTTC
many | TRBD1 | TRBJ2-1 | TRBV29-1 | CSVDGTGGLWSYNEQFF | TGCAGCGTTGACGGGACAGGGGGCCTCTGGTCCTACAATGAGCAGTTCTTC
many | NA | TRBJ1-1 | TRBV7-8 | CASSSGPDTEAFF | TGTGCCAGCAGTTCTGGACCTGACACTGAAGCTTTCTTT
NA | NA | TRBJ1-2 | TRBV29-1 | CSARPEGSPNYGYTF | TGCAGCGCCCGACCCGAGGGATCTCCTAACTATGGCTACACCTTC
NA | NA | TRBJ2-7 | TRBV19 | CASSIEGQLYEQYF | TGTGCCAGTAGTATAGAAGGACAGCTCTACGAGCAGTACTTC
NA | NA | TRBJ2-3 | TRBV30 | CAWREGRLTDTQYF | TGTGCCTGGAGGGAGGGACGCCTCACAGATACGCAGTATTTT